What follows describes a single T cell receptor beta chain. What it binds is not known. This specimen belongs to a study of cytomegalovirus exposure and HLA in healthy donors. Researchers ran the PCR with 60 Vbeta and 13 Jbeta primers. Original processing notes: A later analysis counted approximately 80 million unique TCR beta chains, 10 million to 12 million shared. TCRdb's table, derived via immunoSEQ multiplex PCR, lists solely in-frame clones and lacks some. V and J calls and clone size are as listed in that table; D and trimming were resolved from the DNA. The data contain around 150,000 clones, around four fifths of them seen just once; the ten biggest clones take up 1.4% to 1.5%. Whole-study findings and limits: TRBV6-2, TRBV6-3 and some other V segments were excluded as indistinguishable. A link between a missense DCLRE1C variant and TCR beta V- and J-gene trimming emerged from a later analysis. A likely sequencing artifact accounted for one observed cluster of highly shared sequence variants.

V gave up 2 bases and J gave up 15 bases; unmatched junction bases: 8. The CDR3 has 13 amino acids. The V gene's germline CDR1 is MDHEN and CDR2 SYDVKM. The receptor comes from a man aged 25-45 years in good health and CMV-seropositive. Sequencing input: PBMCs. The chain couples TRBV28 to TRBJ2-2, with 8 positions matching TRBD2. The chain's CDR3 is CASSLTAGGSVFF. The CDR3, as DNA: TGTGCCAGCAGTTTAACCGCGGGGGGAAGCGTGTTTTTT.